This TCR beta chain appears in the sequencing data of a study of cytomegalovirus exposure and HLA in healthy donors. Primers included in the PCR were 60 Vbeta and 13 Jbeta primers. Generated by immunoSEQ multiplex PCR, the TCRdb table keeps only in-frame clones and is missing some. Its table lists 120,000 or so clones. This CDR3 contains 15 residues. Sequences were obtained from PBMCs. V usage is TRBV7-5 and J usage is TRBJ1-4. TRBV7-5 corresponds to a pseudogene. This TCR derives from a man between 18 and 29 years old in good health and CMV-seronegative. CDR3 nucleotides: TGTGCCAGAAGCCTGCGGGACGGCCTTAATGAAAAACTGTTTTTT. Protein sequence: CARSLRDGLNEKLFF.